This TCR beta chain is from a study of sequential checkpoint blockade in melanoma. Across the study: First-line arms were nivolumab then ipilimumab, or the reverse, randomized 1:1. Matched biopsies came pretreatment and at week 13 for about two dozen patients. Findings of the study overall: For nivolumab-first patients, baseline tumor clonality was associated with response. T-cell fraction and clonality followed PD-L1 and CD8+ counts, not mutational load.

Deletions cut 8 bases from V and 6 bases from J, with 19 bases between. From germline, CDR1 is SQVTM and CDR2 ANQGSEA. The CDR3 is made up of 13 amino acids. Sample treatment: randomized to nivolumab then ipilimumab (arm A) or the reverse (arm B). A remark on this clone: Antigen unknown.

TCRdb keeps only in-frame clones here, not all; method: immunoSEQ multiplex PCR. The sample has some 3,700 clones; approximately 19% are singletons. Source: tumor tissue (inferred from file names), taken from a patient given nivolumab and ipilimumab in sequence. The V gene is TRBV29-1, the J gene TRBJ1-2, with D possibly TRBD1 on 5 matching bases. The source is a human donor with melanoma. The CDR3 protein is CSCLLTDINGYTF. CDR3 DNA: TGCAGCTGCCTACTGACAGACATTAATGGCTACACCTTC.